The rows below give T cell receptor beta chains drawn from one sample of a study of vaccination effects on CD4 cells after COVID-19. These TCRs are of unknown antigen specificity. The repertoire was sequenced with immunoSEQ multiplex PCR; TCRdb's copy has only in-frame clones and lacks some. The table lists fewer than 50,000 clones, approximately 80% of them singletons. Specimen: CD4+ T cells from PBMCs cultured with HCoV-NL63 spike peptides, collected after COVID-19 vaccination. The receptors shown here come from a human donor who received a COVID-19 vaccine. Some clones in this sample may be carry-over from other donors' samples. The CDR3 runs from the conserved cysteine through the conserved F or W. The order of the fields is clone size, D gene, J gene, CDR3 length, V gene, CDR3 DNA, CDR3 protein. D genes are given only for firm matches. Clone sizes are given selectively: once, few, many, or a class where the clone is expanded.

.,.,TRBJ1-4,16,TRBV14,TGTGCCAGCAGCCAGAACGGTGCCGGCCTGAATGAAAAACTGTTTTTT,CASSQNGAGLNEKLFF
.,TRBD1,TRBJ1-2,14,TRBV5-5,TGTGCCAGCAGCTCGAGGACAGGGGGCAGTGGCTACACCTTC,CASSSRTGGSGYTF
.,TRBD2,TRBJ2-5,17,TRBV28,TGTGCCAGCAGTTTATTACGGCTAGCGGGCGTACAAGAGACCCAGTACTTC,CASSLLRLAGVQETQYF
.,TRBD1,TRBJ1-2,13,TRBV4-2,TGTGCCAGCAGCCAAGGGGGACAGTACGGCTACACCTTC,CASSQGGQYGYTF
.,TRBD2,TRBJ2-5,18,TRBV6-2/TRBV6-3,TGTGCCAGCAGTTACTCGAGAGCTCGGGGGGGACACCAAGAGACCCAGTACTTC,CASSYSRARGGHQETQYF
.,TRBD1,TRBJ1-4,17,TRBV7-9,TGTGCCAGCAGCTCCAGAGGACAGGGGAAGGGTAATGAAAAACTGTTTTTT,CASSSRGQGKGNEKLFF
once,.,TRBJ1-3,12,TRBV12-3/TRBV12-4,TGTGCCAGCAGTCTTAGAGGGGACACCATATATTTT,CASSLRGDTIYF
.,.,TRBJ2-6,14,TRBV7-2,TGTGCCAGCAGCCCTATCTCTGGGGCCAACGTCCTGACTTTC,CASSPISGANVLTF
few,.,TRBJ2-2,15,TRBV19,TGTGCCAGTAGTAAGGGGGTACCGAACACCGGGGAGCTGTTTTTT,CASSKGVPNTGELFF
.,.,TRBJ2-1,16,TRBV7-6,TGTGCCAGCAGCCTCCTTTTCCAGGCGACACGGGTTGAGCAGTTCTTC,CASSLLFQATRVEQFF
.,.,TRBJ2-6,15,TRBV2,TGTGCCAGCAGGGTGGACATGACTGGGGCCAACGTCCTGACTTTC,CASRVDMTGANVLTF
.,TRBD1,TRBJ2-3,12,TRBV2,TGTGCCAGCTCGACAGGGGCAGATACGCAGTATTTT,CASSTGADTQYF
.,.,TRBJ1-1,14,TRBV5-1,TGCGCCAGCAACCAGGGGTCAGGGACCACTGAAGCTTTCTTT,CASNQGSGTTEAFF
.,.,TRBJ1-4,17,TRBV6-2/TRBV6-3,TGTGCCAGCAGCCCTTATTGGGGGGGAGGGATCCGAGAAAAACTGTTTTTT,CASSPYWGGGIREKLFF